This T cell receptor beta chain is from a study of beta chain features in type 1 diabetes. Study-level points and caveats: When Type 1 diabetes patients were examined, their TCRB CDR3s proved moderately but significantly shorter in all four CD4+ subsets.

This clone has only a few counts. Its antigen is unknown. The isolated RNA, all of it, was reverse transcribed, so expressed TCRB transcripts were what got sequenced. Generated by immunoSEQ multiplex PCR, the TCRdb table keeps only in-frame clones and is missing some. In the table there are 300,000 to 400,000 clones, around 9.7% of which are singletons. Each population that was sorted was more than 98% pure. Germline trimming cut 5 bases from V and 6 bases from J; bases unmatched to any gene: 7. CDR1 and CDR2 (germline): SGHNT, YENEEA. This CDR3 has 13 residues. The origin of this receptor is a young man with type 1 diabetes. Material: central memory CD4+ T cells from blood. J is TRBJ2-7 and V is TRBV11-3; 7 bases match TRBD1. The chain's CDR3 is CASSRRQGSEQYF. The DNA for the CDR3 is TGTGCCAGCAGCCGAAGACAGGGTAGCGAGCAGTACTTC.